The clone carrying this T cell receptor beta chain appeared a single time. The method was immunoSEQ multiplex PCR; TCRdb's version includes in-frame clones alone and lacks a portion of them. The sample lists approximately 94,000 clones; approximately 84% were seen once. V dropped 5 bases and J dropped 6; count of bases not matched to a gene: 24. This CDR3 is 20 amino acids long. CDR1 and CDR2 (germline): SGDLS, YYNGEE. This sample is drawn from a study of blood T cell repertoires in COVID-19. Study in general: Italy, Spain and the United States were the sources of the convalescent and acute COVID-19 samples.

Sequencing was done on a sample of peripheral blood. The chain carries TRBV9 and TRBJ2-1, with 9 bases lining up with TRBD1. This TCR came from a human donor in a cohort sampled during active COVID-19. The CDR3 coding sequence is TGTGCCAGCAGTCAGACCGGGACAGGGATTGGACGGGGGGCCTTCAATGAGCAGTTCTTC. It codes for CASSQTGTGIGRGAFNEQFF. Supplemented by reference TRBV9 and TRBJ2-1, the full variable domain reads DSGVTQTPKHLITATGQRVTLRCSPRSGDLSVYWYQQSLDQGLQFLIQYYNGEERAKGNILERFSAQQFPDLHSELNLSSLELGDSALYFCASSQTGTGIGRGAFNEQFFGPGTRLTVL.